Below, 8 T cell receptor beta chains from the same sample are listed, as sequenced in a study of blood T cell repertoires in COVID-19. TCRdb's copy holds only in-frame clones and misses some; the assay was immunoSEQ multiplex PCR. The sample records some 40,000 clones, 75% to 90% being singletons. Source material: peripheral blood. The receptors here all came from a human donor in a cohort sampled during active or convalescent COVID-19. The donor label of this sample is uncertain.

The rearrangement uses TRBV6-5 and TRBJ2-3, with D perhaps matching TRBD1 (5 bases). Trimming pared 7 bases from V and 3 bases from J, leaving 11 bases between. Germline CDR1 is MNHEY and CDR2 is SVGAGI. The CDR3 length is 13 residues. The CDR3 DNA reads TGTGCCAGCAAGACAAGGGGTACAGATACGCAGTATTTT. Its translation is CASKTRGTDTQYF.

The gene calls are TRBV11-3 and TRBJ1-6; 8 bases match TRBD1. In germline, CDR1 is SGHNT, CDR2 YENEEA. CDR3 length: 15 amino acids. The V segment lost 3 bases and the J segment 8 bases; nucleotides outside the gene matches: 6. The CDR3 DNA reads as TGTGCCAGCAGCTTCCGCGGGACAGGTGATTCACCCCTCCACTTT. Amino acid sequence: CASSFRGTGDSPLHF.

The genes are TRBV19 and TRBJ1-1; D uncertain. The CDR3 runs 16 residues. Trimming removed 5 bases at V and 0 bases at J, with 16 bases between. CDR1 is LNHDA and CDR2 is SQIVND in the germline V gene (reference sequence). The CDR3 reads CASSASPRTLNTEAFF. The CDR3 DNA is TGTGCCAGTAGTGCTTCGCCCCGGACTCTGAACACTGAAGCTTTCTTT.

The genes are TRBV6-5 and TRBJ2-7; 8 bases match TRBD1. There are 16 residues in the CDR3. Germline V gene sequence: CDR1 MNHEY, CDR2 SVGAGI. The V segment lost 0 bases and the J segment 6 bases; nucleotides outside the gene matches: 10. The CDR3 nucleotides read TGTGCCAGCAGTTACTCGTGGGCAGGGGGCGCGGGCGAGCAGTACTTC. It codes for CASSYSWAGGAGEQYF.

The chain employs TRBV28 and TRBJ1-3; D is possibly TRBD1 (6 bases). Deletions cut 2 bases from V and 0 bases from J, with 8 bases between. CDR3 length equals 15 residues. Germline values: CDR1 MDHEN, CDR2 SYDVKM. CDR3 nucleotides: TGTGCCAGCAGTTTAGGGGGCAGCTCTGGAAACACCATATATTTT. Its translation: CASSLGGSSGNTIYF.

This clone showed up just a few times. The gene calls are TRBV19 and TRBJ2-7; D is unclear. CDR3 length equals 12 residues. Per germline, CDR1 LNHDA and CDR2 SQIVND (reference sequence). V dropped 5 bases and J dropped 3 bases, with 8 bases sitting between them. The chain's CDR3 is CASSLGDYEQYF. CDR3 bases: TGTGCCAGTAGTTTGGGCGACTACGAGCAGTACTTC.

The chain couples TRBV11-2 to TRBJ2-1; D is uncertain. Germline lookup yields CDR1 SGHAT and CDR2 FQNNGV. Trimming removed 1 base at V and 9 bases at J, with 7 bases between. The CDR3 has 12 amino acids. CDR3 protein: CASSLGSPEQFF. CDR3 DNA sequence: TGTGCCAGCAGCTTAGGTAGCCCTGAGCAGTTCTTC.

The V gene is TRBV5-1, the J gene TRBJ2-3; 8 positions agree with TRBD1. Unmatched junction bases numbered 3, after V lost 3 bases and J lost 0 bases. Germline values: CDR1 SGHRS, CDR2 YFSETQ. The CDR3 runs to 15 residues. The CDR3 nucleotides are TGCGCCAGCAGCTCGGACAGGGCAAGCACAGATACGCAGTATTTT. Its translation is CASSSDRASTDTQYF.